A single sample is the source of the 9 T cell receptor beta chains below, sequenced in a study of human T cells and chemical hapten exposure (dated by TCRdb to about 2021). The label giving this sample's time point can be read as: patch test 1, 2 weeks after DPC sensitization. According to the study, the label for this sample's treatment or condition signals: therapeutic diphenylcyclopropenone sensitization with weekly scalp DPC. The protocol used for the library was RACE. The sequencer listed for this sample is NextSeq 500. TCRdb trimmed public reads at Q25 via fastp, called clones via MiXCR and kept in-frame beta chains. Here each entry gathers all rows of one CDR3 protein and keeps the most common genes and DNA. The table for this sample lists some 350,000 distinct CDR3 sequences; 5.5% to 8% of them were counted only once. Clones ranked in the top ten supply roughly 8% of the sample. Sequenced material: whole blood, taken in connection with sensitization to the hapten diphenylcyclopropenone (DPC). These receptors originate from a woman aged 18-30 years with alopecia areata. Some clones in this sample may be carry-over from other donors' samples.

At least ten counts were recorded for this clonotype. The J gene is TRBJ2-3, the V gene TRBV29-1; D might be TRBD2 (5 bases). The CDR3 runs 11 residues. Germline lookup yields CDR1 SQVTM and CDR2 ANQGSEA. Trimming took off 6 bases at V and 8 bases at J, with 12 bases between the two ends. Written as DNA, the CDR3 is TGCAGCGTCTCCGGGAATGCTACGCAGTATTTT. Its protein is CSVSGNATQYF.

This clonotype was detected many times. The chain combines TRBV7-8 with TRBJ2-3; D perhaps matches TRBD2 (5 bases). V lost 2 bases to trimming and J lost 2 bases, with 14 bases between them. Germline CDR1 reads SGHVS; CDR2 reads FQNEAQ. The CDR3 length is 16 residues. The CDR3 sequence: CASSLKWERITDTQYF. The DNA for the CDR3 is TGTGCCAGCAGCTTAAAGTGGGAGCGTATCACAGATACGCAGTATTTT.

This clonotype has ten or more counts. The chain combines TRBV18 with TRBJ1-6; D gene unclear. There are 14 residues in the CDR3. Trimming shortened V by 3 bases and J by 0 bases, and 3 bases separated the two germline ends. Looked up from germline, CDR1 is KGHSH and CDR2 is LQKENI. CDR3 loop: CASSPSSYNSPLHF. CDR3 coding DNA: TGTGCCAGCTCACCGAGCTCCTATAATTCACCCCTCCACTTT.

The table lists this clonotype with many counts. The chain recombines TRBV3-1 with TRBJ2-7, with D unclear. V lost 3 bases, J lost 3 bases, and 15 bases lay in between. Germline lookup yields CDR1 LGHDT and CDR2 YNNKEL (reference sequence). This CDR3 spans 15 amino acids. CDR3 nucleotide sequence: TGTGCCAGCAGCCAGGCCCTCTTGGTCAGCTACGAGCAGTACTTC. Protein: CASSQALLVSYEQYF.

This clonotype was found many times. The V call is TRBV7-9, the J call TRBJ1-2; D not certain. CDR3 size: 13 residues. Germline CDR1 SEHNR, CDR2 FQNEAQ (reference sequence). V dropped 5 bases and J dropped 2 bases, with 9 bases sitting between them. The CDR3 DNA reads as TGTGCCAGCAGCCTGACCCACAACTATGGCTACACCTTC. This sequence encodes CASSLTHNYGYTF.

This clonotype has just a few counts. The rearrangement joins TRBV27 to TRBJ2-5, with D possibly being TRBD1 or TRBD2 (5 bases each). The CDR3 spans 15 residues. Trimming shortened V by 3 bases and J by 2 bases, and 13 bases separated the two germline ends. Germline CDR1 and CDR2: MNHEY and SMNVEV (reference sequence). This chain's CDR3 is CASSLGVVGQETQYF. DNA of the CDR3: TGTGCCAGCAGTTTGGGGGTGGTAGGGCAAGAGACCCAGTACTTC.

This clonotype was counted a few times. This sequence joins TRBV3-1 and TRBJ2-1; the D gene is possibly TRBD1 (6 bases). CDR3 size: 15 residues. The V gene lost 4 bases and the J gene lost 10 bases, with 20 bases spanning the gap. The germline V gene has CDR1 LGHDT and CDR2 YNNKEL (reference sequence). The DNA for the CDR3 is TGTGCCAGCAGCCGACCGGGACACGGGGTTTACGAGCAGTTCTTC. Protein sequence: CASSRPGHGVYEQFF.

The DNA of the CDR3 is TGTGCCAGCTCCACCAGGACTAGCGGGGCTGATGAGCAGTTCTTC. The encoded protein is CASSTRTSGADEQFF. The chain carries TRBV9 and TRBJ2-1, with TRBD2 matching 12 bases. Germline V gives CDR1 SGDLS, CDR2 YYNGEE. With 7 bases clipped from V and 8 bases from J, the junction kept 10 bases outside the gene matches. CDR3 size: 15 residues.

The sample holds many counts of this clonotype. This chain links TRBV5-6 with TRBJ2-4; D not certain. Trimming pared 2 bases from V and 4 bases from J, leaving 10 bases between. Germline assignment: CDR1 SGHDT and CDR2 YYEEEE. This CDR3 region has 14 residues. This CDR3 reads CASSFGESKNIQYF. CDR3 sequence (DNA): TGTGCCAGCAGCTTTGGCGAATCGAAAAACATTCAGTACTTC.